Sequencing of this T cell receptor (beta chain) was carried out in a study of CD8+ T cells in alopecia areata. Germline CDR1 reads MNHNY; CDR2 reads SVGAGI (reference sequence). The germline V and J ends were trimmed by 7 bases and 6 bases, with 10 bases remaining between them. The CDR3 runs to 12 residues. Sequencing templates came from extracted RNA that was reverse transcribed into cDNA. Produced via immunoSEQ multiplex PCR; TCRdb's table is partial and in-frame only. The sample contains 20,000 to 30,000 clones, approximately 52% of which appear only once. The investigators collected lesional scalp punch biopsies and peripheral blood from alopecia areata patients. About this clone itself: Its antigen is still unknown.

Study results and limitations: More clonal than normal scalp was lesional scalp, particularly alopecia totalis/universalis.

This clonotype was obtained from a human donor with alopecia areata. The sample consisted of NKG2D-high CD8+ T cells sorted from blood. The chain links TRBV6-6 to TRBJ2-1, with D possibly matching TRBD2 (6 bases). CDR3 residues: CASISGLNEQFF. The CDR3 bases are TGTGCCAGCATTAGCGGCCTCAATGAGCAGTTCTTC.